These 22 T cell receptor beta chains came from one sample sequenced in a study of cytomegalovirus exposure and HLA in healthy donors. Sequencing was performed with immunoSEQ multiplex PCR; in TCRdb, only in-frame clones are kept and a portion is missing. The table records 110,000 or so clones, 88% of them present only once. Specimen: PBMCs. These receptors originate from a man between 18 and 29 years old in good health and CMV-seropositive.

This sequence joins TRBV5-6 and TRBJ1-4; D ambiguous. Trimming pared 1 base from V and 0 bases from J, leaving 7 bases between. The CDR3 consists of 15 residues. In germline, CDR1 is SGHDT, CDR2 YYEEEE. The CDR3 sequence is CASSLFSATNEKLFF. CDR3 DNA: TGTGCCAGCAGCTTGTTTTCTGCAACTAATGAAAAACTGTTTTTT.

This clone was seen only once. This sequence joins TRBV27 and TRBJ1-2; 9 bases are a match to TRBD1. CDR1 and CDR2 (germline): MNHEY, SMNVEV (reference sequence). V was pared by 7 bases and J by 2 bases, with 8 bases of the junction left unmatched. This CDR3 comprises 15 residues. The CDR3 spells CASNPGQGSNYGYTF. CDR3 bases: TGTGCCAGCAATCCGGGACAGGGCTCAAACTATGGCTACACCTTC.

This clone was observed a single time. The chain uses TRBV10-2 and TRBJ2-7; 8 positions agree with TRBD2. Looked up from germline, CDR1 is WSHSY and CDR2 is SAAADI. CDR3 length equals 14 residues. The V and J ends lost 11 bases and 2 bases, in that order; junction bases with no gene match: 11. In nucleotides, the CDR3 is TGCGCCTGCACACCGGGACTAGAGGCCTACGAGCAGTACTTC. It yields the protein CACTPGLEAYEQYF.

This chain connects TRBV7-2 to TRBJ1-2; weak D call: TRBD1 (5 bases). Germline CDR1 reads SGHTA; CDR2 reads FQGNSA. This CDR3 has 14 residues. The ends were cut back, 1 base at V and 8 bases at J, with 14 bases in the middle. CDR3: CASSLDGQGKGYTF. In DNA form, the CDR3 reads TGTGCCAGCAGCTTAGACGGGCAGGGAAAAGGCTACACCTTC. Full variable domain (missing parts from reference TRBV7-2 and TRBJ1-2): GAGVSQSPSNKVTEKGKDVELRCDPISGHTALYWYRQSLGQGLEFLIYFQGNSAPDKSGLPSDRFSAERTGGSVSTLTIQRTQQEDSAVYLCASSLDGQGKGYTFGSGTRLTVV.

The J gene is TRBJ1-1, the V gene TRBV6-5, with D unclear. Between the trimmed V and J ends, which lost 0 bases and 3 bases, there was a span of 11 bases. The CDR3 is made up of 15 amino acids. Germline assignment: CDR1 MNHEY and CDR2 SVGAGI. CDR3 amino acids: CASSYSGNLDTEAFF. CDR3 coding DNA: TGTGCCAGCAGTTACTCCGGGAATTTGGACACTGAAGCTTTCTTT.

In its sample, this clone was seen a few times. This chain uses TRBV7-2 with TRBJ1-2, with 8 positions matching TRBD1. The CDR3 covers 15 residues. Germline V gene data show CDR1 as SGHTA and CDR2 as FQGNSA. V shed 2 bases and J 7 bases; nucleotides not matched to a gene: 9. CDR3 bases: TGTGCCAGCAGCTTATTCGGGACAGGCAAAATTGGCTACACCTTC. Translation: CASSLFGTGKIGYTF.

DNA of the CDR3: TGTGCCAGCAGTCTCGTGAGGACCGGGGAGCTGTTTTTT. Its protein product is CASSLVRTGELFF. This sequence joins TRBV28 and TRBJ2-2; D is ambiguous. The V end was cut by 5 bases, the J end by 5 bases, with 9 bases between. Germline loops: CDR1 MDHEN, CDR2 SYDVKM. There are 13 residues in the CDR3. The whole variable domain, remainder taken from reference TRBV28 and TRBJ2-2, is DVKVTQSSRYLVKRTGEKVFLECVQDMDHENMFWYRQDPGLGLRLIYFSYDVKMKEKGDIPEGYSVSREKKERFSLILESASTNQTSMYLCASSLVRTGELFFGEGSRLTVL.

This rearrangement joins TRBV7-9 to TRBJ1-5; 7 positions agree with TRBD1. CDR1 is SEHNR and CDR2 is FQNEAQ in the germline V gene (reference sequence). CDR3 length: 15 residues. Trimming removed 1 base from V and 4 bases from J; junction bases left unmatched: 4. The CDR3 sequence is CASSLGTGVNQPQHF. CDR3 sequence (DNA): TGTGCCAGCAGCTTAGGGACAGGCGTTAATCAGCCCCAGCATTTT.

V is TRBV2 and J is TRBJ2-1; maybe TRBD1 (6 bases). V lost 3 bases to trimming and J lost 0 bases, with 9 bases between them. CDR1 is SNHLY, CDR2 FYNNEI, per germline. This CDR3 has 15 amino acids. The CDR3, as DNA: TGTGCCAGCAGTGAGATAGGGGGCTCCTACAATGAGCAGTTCTTC. Protein: CASSEIGGSYNEQFF.

J is TRBJ1-3 and V is TRBV4-3, with 7 bases fitting TRBD1. V dropped 0 bases and J dropped 2; count of bases not matched to a gene: 4. This CDR3 region has 16 residues. Germline lookup yields CDR1 LGHNA and CDR2 YSLEER. Written as DNA, the CDR3 is TGCGCCAGCAGCCAAGAGGCCAGGGGGACTGGAAACACCATATATTTT. The encoded protein is CASSQEARGTGNTIYF.

This chain links TRBV4-1 with TRBJ2-7; tentatively, D is TRBD2 (6 bases). This CDR3 contains 15 residues. Germline-derived CDR1 and CDR2 are MGHRA and YSYEKL. V dropped 1 base and J dropped 7 bases, with 17 bases sitting between them. The DNA of the CDR3 is TGCGCCAGCAGCCAAGTAAGGGGAGGTTCGGGGGAGCAGTACTTC. This codes for CASSQVRGGSGEQYF.

This chain links TRBV19 with TRBJ1-5; 12 positions agree with TRBD1. The V gene's germline CDR1 is LNHDA and CDR2 SQIVND (reference sequence). CDR3 length: 15 residues. With V trimmed by 5 bases and J by 4 bases, 3 bases remained unmatched. CDR3 sequence: CASSWDRGLNQPQHF. The CDR3 nucleotides read TGTGCCAGTAGTTGGGACAGGGGGCTAAATCAGCCCCAGCATTTT.

J is TRBJ1-5 and V is TRBV7-9; D may be TRBD1 (6 bases). Germline values: CDR1 SEHNR, CDR2 FQNEAQ (reference sequence). Trimming cost V 5 bases and J 6 bases, with 14 bases left between them. This CDR3 has 14 residues. CDR3 nucleotides: TGTGCCAGCAGCCCTAACTCAGGGGTTCAGCCCCAGCATTTT. This sequence encodes CASSPNSGVQPQHF.

This chain joins TRBV5-8 and TRBJ2-1; a weak D match, TRBD2 (5 bases). Germline V gives CDR1 SGHTS, CDR2 YDEGEE. The CDR3 consists of 12 residues. V was pared by 1 base and J by 9 bases, with 8 bases between. The CDR3 nucleotides are TGTGCCAGCAGCTTGTTCGAGGGTGAGCAGTTCTTC. It encodes CASSLFEGEQFF.

The J gene is TRBJ2-5, the V gene TRBV7-8; possible D gene TRBD1, 5 bases. Trimming stripped 2 bases from V and 4 bases from J, with 14 bases between. From germline, CDR1 is SGHVS and CDR2 FQNEAQ. The CDR3 is made up of 15 amino acids. In DNA, the CDR3 is TGTGCCAGCAGCTTATTTGTAGGGGCTGGAGAGACCCAGTACTTC. Its translation: CASSLFVGAGETQYF.

The chain couples TRBV6-1 to TRBJ2-7; 8 nucleotides agree with TRBD1. The V gene end was trimmed by 2 bases and the J gene end by 2 bases; junction bases not matched to a gene: 5. Germline V gene data show CDR1 as MNHNS and CDR2 as SASEGT. The CDR3 extends over 15 amino acids. This CDR3 is CASSELGTGAYEQYF. Written as DNA, the CDR3 is TGTGCCAGCAGTGAACTGGGGACAGGAGCCTACGAGCAGTACTTC.

This chain links TRBV7-2 with TRBJ2-7, with a tentative D call TRBD2 (7 bases). Trimming shortened V by 1 base and J by 3 bases, and 16 bases separated the two germline ends. Germline CDR1 and CDR2: SGHTA and FQGNSA. The CDR3 is 16 residues long. The CDR3 DNA sequence: TGTGCCAGCAGCTTAGAACGGGGGGCACCGATCTACGAGCAGTACTTC. Its protein is CASSLERGAPIYEQYF.

This chain connects TRBV2 to TRBJ2-2, with D possibly TRBD2 on 5 matching bases. CDR3 size: 16 residues. V lost 6 bases, J lost 2 bases, and 16 bases lay in between. CDR1 SNHLY and CDR2 FYNNEI come from the germline V gene. The CDR3 bases are TGTGCCAGCAGACGGGGTCTAACAGCTAACACCGGGGAGCTGTTTTTT. As protein: CASRRGLTANTGELFF.

This clone was observed a single time. The chain is built from TRBV4-1 and TRBJ2-7; TRBD1 agrees at 10 bases. The CDR3 consists of 16 residues. Germline CDR1 is MGHRA and CDR2 is YSYEKL. The V and J ends lost 1 base and 3 bases, in that order; junction bases with no gene match: 6. This CDR3 is CASSQVPGQGIYEQYF. The CDR3 nucleotides are TGCGCCAGCAGCCAAGTACCGGGACAGGGGATCTACGAGCAGTACTTC.

The chain recombines TRBV6-1 with TRBJ1-2, with 9 bases identical to TRBD1. The ends lost 6 bases at V and 8 bases at J; junction bases unmatched: 7. The CDR3 totals 13 residues. CDR1 is MNHNS and CDR2 is SASEGT in the germline V gene. CDR3 sequence (DNA): TGTGCCAGCAGGGAGGACAGGGGCGGCGGCTACACCTTC. It yields the protein CASREDRGGGYTF.

This chain connects TRBV23-1 to TRBJ1-1; D call uncertain. TRBV23-1 is assigned to the ORF class and has an uncertain function. CDR3 length: 11 residues. Trimming shortened V by 4 bases and J by 4 bases, and 4 bases separated the two germline ends. The CDR3 coding sequence is TGCGCCAGCAGTCGAGGCACTGAAGCTTTCTTT. Its translation: CASSRGTEAFF.

The chain couples TRBV11-1 to TRBJ2-5; weak D call: TRBD2 (6 bases). Germline V gene data show CDR1 as SGHAT and CDR2 as FQDESV (reference sequence). The CDR3 extends over 16 amino acids. Trimming pared 3 bases from V and 7 bases from J, leaving 21 bases between. DNA of the CDR3: TGTGCCAGCAGCTTGTCCCGGGACGGGGGTCGTGGGACCCAGTACTTC. Amino acid sequence: CASSLSRDGGRGTQYF.